The rows below give T cell receptor beta chains drawn from one sample of a study of T cells after somatic rescue of genetic block. Produced via immunoSEQ multiplex PCR; TCRdb's table is partial and in-frame only. This sample has tens of thousands of clones, with 70% to 90% found just once. The sample was peripheral blood mononuclear cells (PBMCs). These receptors came from a woman under 30. Each CDR3 is given with its conserved first and last residue. D genes are given only for firm matches. Size is omitted from some rows. Given values are once, few, many or a class for expanded clones.

>TRBJ2-7|TRBV27|NA|NA
CASSPSYSPYEQYF
TGTGCCAGCAGTCCGAGTTATAGCCCCTACGAGCAGTACTTC
>TRBJ2-5|TRBV27|TRBD1|NA
CASSHGTEGLGETQYF
TGTGCCAGCAGTCACGGGACAGAGGGTCTAGGGGAGACCCAGTACTTC
>TRBJ1-4|TRBV7-9|NA|NA
CASSLNTGVPIPEVFF
TGTGCCAGCAGCTTAAACACGGGAGTTCCAATTCCGGAGGTGTTTTTT
>TRBJ2-7|TRBV7-9|NA|NA
CASSHRVYEQYF
TGTGCCAGCAGCCACAGGGTGTACGAGCAGTACTTC
>TRBJ1-5|TRBV27|NA|NA
CASSSPGLGTTQHF
TGTGCCAGCAGTTCTCCGGGACTGGGAACGACCCAGCATTTT
>TRBJ1-2|TRBV19|TRBD1|NA
CASSIPGGGGYTF
TGTGCCAGTAGTATTCCAGGGGGCGGTGGCTACACCTTC
>TRBJ2-7|TRBV11-2|NA|once
CASSLGPQGSEQYF
TGTGCCAGCAGCTTAGGCCCCCAGGGGTCCGAGCAGTACTTC
>TRBJ2-1|TRBV5-1|NA|NA
CASSGPGRNEQFF
TGCGCCAGCAGCGGTCCGGGAAGGAATGAGCAGTTCTTC
>TRBJ2-7|TRBV19|TRBD2|NA
CASSPLAGGYEQYF
TGTGCCAGTAGCCCACTAGCGGGAGGTTACGAGCAGTACTTC
>TRBJ2-3|TRBV30|TRBD2|few
CAWGSGTSGGPDTQYF
TGTGCCTGGGGCTCGGGGACTAGCGGGGGGCCAGATACGCAGTATTTT
>TRBJ1-1|TRBV18|NA|once
CASSPGPNTEAFF
TGTGCCAGCTCACCAGGACCGAACACTGAAGCTTTCTTT
>TRBJ1-3|TRBV7-9|NA|NA
CASSLAAGVDTIYF
TGTGCCAGCAGCTTAGCCGCAGGGGTAGACACCATATATTTT
>TRBJ1-3|TRBV9|NA|NA
CASSPYFSGNSGNTIYF
TGTGCCAGCAGCCCGTATTTTTCCGGGAACTCTGGAAACACCATATATTTT
>TRBJ2-7|TRBV15|NA|NA
CATSLEWVGYEQYF
TGTGCCACCAGCCTGGAATGGGTGGGCTACGAGCAGTACTTC
>TRBJ2-7|TRBV19|TRBD2|NA
CASRPAGAPREQYF
TGTGCCAGTAGGCCGGCGGGAGCCCCCCGGGAGCAGTACTTC
>TRBJ1-5|TRBV27|NA|NA
CASSLWAGNNQPQHF
TGTGCCAGCAGTTTATGGGCAGGGAACAATCAGCCCCAGCATTTT
>TRBJ2-5|TRBV5-4|NA|NA
CASSLFLGVRQETQYF
TGTGCCAGCAGCTTGTTTCTGGGAGTCCGGCAAGAGACCCAGTACTTC
>TRBJ1-1|TRBV19|TRBD1|few
CASTAGQEYDLRTEAFF
TGTGCCAGTACCGCGGGACAGGAATATGATTTGAGGACTGAAGCTTTCTTT
>TRBJ1-5|TRBV6-6|NA|NA
CASSYSKGPQHF
TGTGCCAGCAGTTACTCCAAGGGGCCCCAGCATTTT
>TRBJ1-2|TRBV28|NA|once
CGSVSNYGYTF
TGTGGCTCCGTCTCTAACTATGGCTACACCTTC
>TRBJ1-3|TRBV27|NA|NA
CASRRSGNSGNTIYF
TGTGCCAGCAGGAGATCGGGGAACTCTGGAAACACCATATATTTT
>TRBJ2-2|TRBV28|NA|NA
CASSLWSLRGGTGELFF
TGTGCCAGCAGTTTATGGTCGTTAAGGGGAGGCACCGGGGAGCTGTTTTTT
>TRBJ1-5|TRBV4-1|TRBD1|NA
CASSPSARTGRNQPQHF
TGCGCCAGCAGCCCGTCAGCTAGGACAGGCCGTAATCAGCCCCAGCATTTT
>TRBJ1-5|TRBV28|NA|once
CASSPPNSNQHQHF
TGTGCCAGCAGTCCCCCTAATAGCAATCAGCACCAGCATTTT
>TRBJ1-1|TRBV25-1|TRBD1|NA
CASSAGTGGGNTEAFF
TGTGCCAGCAGCGCCGGGACAGGGGGGGGGAACACTGAAGCTTTCTTT
>TRBJ2-3|TRBV29-1|NA|NA
CSGGQGSDTQYF
TGCAGCGGGGGGCAGGGCTCCGATACGCAGTATTTT
>TRBJ1-6|TRBV6-6|NA|once
CASSRRNRDNSPLHF
TGTGCCAGCAGTCGCCGAAACAGGGATAATTCACCCCTCCACTTT
>TRBJ1-2|TRBV5-6|NA|once
CASSLEASNYGYTF
TGTGCCAGCAGCTTGGAGGCATCTAACTATGGCTACACCTTC
>TRBJ1-4|TRBV28|NA|NA
CASSSPRKLFF
TGTGCCAGCAGTTCCCCCAGGAAACTGTTTTTT
>TRBJ2-7|TRBV27|TRBD2|NA
CASSPPTSAHEQYF
TGTGCCAGCAGTCCCCCGACTAGCGCCCACGAGCAGTACTTC
>TRBJ1-5|TRBV28|TRBD1|NA
CASGTDNQPQHF
TGTGCCAGCGGGACAGACAATCAGCCCCAGCATTTT
>TRBJ2-3|TRBV6-5|NA|NA
CASTTPGGPDTQYF
TGTGCCAGCACCACCCCGGGCGGGCCAGATACGCAGTATTTT
>TRBJ1-2|TRBV25-1|TRBD1|NA
CASSEYGQGAIGYTF
TGTGCCAGCAGTGAATACGGACAGGGGGCGATCGGCTACACCTTC
>TRBJ1-5|TRBV30|TRBD1|NA
CAWSLQTGTGLEPQHF
TGTGCCTGGAGCCTTCAGACCGGGACAGGGCTCGAGCCCCAGCATTTT
>TRBJ1-5|TRBV2|NA|NA
CASSQAGARSNQPQHF
TGTGCCAGCAGCCAGGCGGGCGCGAGGAGCAATCAGCCCCAGCATTTT
>TRBJ1-4|TRBV19|NA|NA
CASSIRASGATNEKLFF
TGTGCCAGTAGTATTAGGGCTTCTGGGGCGACTAATGAAAAACTGTTTTTT
>TRBJ1-2|TRBV5-4|NA|once
CASSPSGPANYGYTF
TGTGCCAGCAGCCCGTCGGGACCAGCTAACTATGGCTACACCTTC
>TRBJ1-2|TRBV12-5|NA|NA
CASEVGEFRDIHYGYTF
TGTGCTAGTGAGGTTGGGGAGTTCCGGGACATACACTATGGCTACACCTTC
>TRBJ1-3|TRBV11-2|NA|once
CASSTTRDSGNTIYF
TGTGCCAGCAGCACCACCCGGGACTCTGGAAACACCATATATTTT
>TRBJ2-1|TRBV4-1|NA|NA
CASSQLNGAYNEQFF
TGCGCCAGCAGCCAACTTAACGGGGCTTACAATGAGCAGTTCTTC
>TRBJ2-1|TRBV25-1|TRBD1|NA
CASSLQGLNEQFF
TGTGCCAGCAGCCTACAGGGGCTCAATGAGCAGTTCTTC
>TRBJ2-2|TRBV27|TRBD2|NA
CASSLGGTTGELFF
TGTGCCAGCAGTTTGGGGGGGACCACCGGGGAGCTGTTTTTT
>TRBJ2-6|TRBV28|TRBD1|NA
CASSPGGSGANVLTF
TGTGCCAGCAGTCCAGGGGGCTCTGGGGCCAACGTCCTGACTTTC
>TRBJ2-3|TRBV2|TRBD2|NA
CASSEVLAGGGDTQYF
TGTGCCAGCAGTGAAGTACTAGCGGGAGGTGGGGATACGCAGTATTTT
>TRBJ2-2|TRBV5-1|TRBD2|NA
CASSSSPGGTNTGELFF
TGCGCCAGCAGCTCTAGCCCGGGAGGGACCAACACCGGGGAGCTGTTTTTT